A single T cell receptor beta chain is shown here with its context. Its antigen is still unknown. By 5'RACE template switching, TCR cDNA was produced, with a universal primer site and UMIs added in the process. From the 5' RACE reads, TCRdb called clonotypes with MiXCR, one entry per CDR3 protein. The sample has 250,000 to 350,000 distinct CDR3 sequences, around 10% seen once. The sample originates from a study of T cells after yellow fever vaccination. Overall study results and limits: A weaker secondary response peaked on day 5, the primary on day 15. Shared CD4/CD8 clonotypes were a small share, likely from convergent recombination.

The V gene lost 5 bases and the J gene lost 2 bases, with 14 bases spanning the gap. The CDR3 is 15 amino acids. The specimen comprised CD4+ T cells sorted from PBMCs, sampled 5 days after the yellow fever booster vaccination. The chain joins TRBV12-3 or TRBV12-4 to TRBJ2-3; unclear D gene. This TCR was sampled from a man aged 18 to 30 who received the YFV17D yellow fever vaccine. CDR3 in DNA: TGTGCCAGCAGTGGGTTCCACCTACACACAGATACGCAGTATTTT. It translates to CASSGFHLHTDTQYF.